Detailed here is one T cell receptor beta chain. There is no known antigen for this receptor. No base-level quality is on record; no much larger clone is a single base apart. According to the study, the label for this sample's time point signals: pre-transplant. Unstimulated PBMCs, after thawing, were stained for CD3, CD4 and CD8 and then FACS-sorted into CD3+CD4+ and CD3+CD8+ populations. All 8 studied subjects were randomized to immunosuppression withdrawal. Genomic DNA was isolated with the Qiagen DNeasy Blood and Tissue Kit. The data originate from a study of T cell clones after liver transplantation (dated by TCRdb to between 2018 and 2021). About the investigation overall: ITN030ST, the source of the samples, was a randomized trial that attempted immunosuppression withdrawal within 2 years of liver transplantation. Blood samples were taken pre-transplant, pre-randomization before withdrawal, and post-randomization after full withdrawal or failed withdrawal. Of the 8 liver transplant recipients making up the studied cohort, 3 were classified as tolerant and 5 as non-tolerant. Until randomization at 12-24 months post-transplant, subjects were given standard immunosuppression, with no induction therapy. As an antigen-independent comparator for the donor-reactive sequences, third party-reactive TCRbeta sequences from pre-transplant MLRs were identified as well. Donor-reactive T cell clones were identified by TCRbeta sequencing following a pre-transplant mixed lymphocyte reaction and were subsequently tracked in post-transplant blood. Tolerance was defined as complete withdrawal of immunosuppression for at least one year without a rise in liver enzymes beyond twice the upper limit of normal. Three of the eight recipients were HCV-positive; the others were transplanted for non-autoimmune, non-viral indications. The full study reports these points: In a couple of subjects, low numbers of available donor cells limited the measurable donor-reactive repertoire. A significant post-transplant decrease in circulating donor-reactive CD4 TCRbeta sequences was observed in most of the 8 subjects, irrespective of tolerance or HCV status. The decline in donor-reactive sequences exceeded the decline in third party-reactive sequences, suggesting partial antigen-specific deletion that was unrelated to withdrawal success. When repertoire turnover was taken into account, detection of donor-reactive sequences was significantly reduced in 7 of 8 subjects for CD4 and in 8 of 8 subjects for CD8. Because allograft tissue specimens were not available, migration of donor-reactive T cells into the graft, rather than deletion, may have occurred. Conclusions were preliminary, limited by small, heterogeneous patient numbers and non-standardized post-transplant time points.

At the junction V is shortened by 3 bases and J by 6 bases; bases outside the gene matches: 5. The germline V gene provides CDR1 SGHRS and CDR2 YFSETQ. From cysteine to phenylalanine, the CDR3 is 14 amino acids long. CDR3 DNA only is kept here, 42 bases in frame from base 1. Using immunoSEQ, frozen genomic DNA was subjected to high-throughput TCRbeta CDR3 sequencing, a process that included PCR amplification, mapping, bias correction and internal controls. The study's own analysis went as follows. Productive rearrangements were kept, and unique TCRbeta sequences were defined by CDR3 nucleotide sequence plus V and J gene. For a sequence to be called donor-reactive, it needed a frequency of at least 0.01% and at least 5-fold expansion in CFSE-low cells compared with unstimulated pre-transplant cells. Minimum frequency thresholds were set for each subject on the basis of the unstimulated sample with the lowest template count, so that a detection power of at least 90% was ensured. Jensen-Shannon divergence between the top 1000 TCRbeta sequences post- versus pre-transplant served as the measure of repertoire turnover. Two-sided Fisher's exact tests were used to test for changes in how often donor-reactive sequences were detected. Imported from immuneACCESS, the table was reduced by TCRdb to in-frame sequences with V and J called. These copies leave out some clones; in studies compared against another copy, an unresolved V gene accounts for under half, and the cause of the remainder is not known. Clone size and V and J calls were adopted from that table, with D and trimming inferred from the DNA. The sample contains tens of thousands of clones, over 85% of them found a single time. The ten largest clones take up less than 3% of the sample.

The specimen comprised CD4+ T cells from blood, sampled before liver transplant. This clonotype was sampled from a human donor who received a liver transplant. The V and J segments used are TRBV5-1 and TRBJ2-1; 8 bases in the middle match TRBD1. The CDR3: CASSSGQVGNEQFF. The sequenced DNA is TGCGCCAGCAGCTCGGGACAGGTGGGCAATGAGCAGTTCTTC.